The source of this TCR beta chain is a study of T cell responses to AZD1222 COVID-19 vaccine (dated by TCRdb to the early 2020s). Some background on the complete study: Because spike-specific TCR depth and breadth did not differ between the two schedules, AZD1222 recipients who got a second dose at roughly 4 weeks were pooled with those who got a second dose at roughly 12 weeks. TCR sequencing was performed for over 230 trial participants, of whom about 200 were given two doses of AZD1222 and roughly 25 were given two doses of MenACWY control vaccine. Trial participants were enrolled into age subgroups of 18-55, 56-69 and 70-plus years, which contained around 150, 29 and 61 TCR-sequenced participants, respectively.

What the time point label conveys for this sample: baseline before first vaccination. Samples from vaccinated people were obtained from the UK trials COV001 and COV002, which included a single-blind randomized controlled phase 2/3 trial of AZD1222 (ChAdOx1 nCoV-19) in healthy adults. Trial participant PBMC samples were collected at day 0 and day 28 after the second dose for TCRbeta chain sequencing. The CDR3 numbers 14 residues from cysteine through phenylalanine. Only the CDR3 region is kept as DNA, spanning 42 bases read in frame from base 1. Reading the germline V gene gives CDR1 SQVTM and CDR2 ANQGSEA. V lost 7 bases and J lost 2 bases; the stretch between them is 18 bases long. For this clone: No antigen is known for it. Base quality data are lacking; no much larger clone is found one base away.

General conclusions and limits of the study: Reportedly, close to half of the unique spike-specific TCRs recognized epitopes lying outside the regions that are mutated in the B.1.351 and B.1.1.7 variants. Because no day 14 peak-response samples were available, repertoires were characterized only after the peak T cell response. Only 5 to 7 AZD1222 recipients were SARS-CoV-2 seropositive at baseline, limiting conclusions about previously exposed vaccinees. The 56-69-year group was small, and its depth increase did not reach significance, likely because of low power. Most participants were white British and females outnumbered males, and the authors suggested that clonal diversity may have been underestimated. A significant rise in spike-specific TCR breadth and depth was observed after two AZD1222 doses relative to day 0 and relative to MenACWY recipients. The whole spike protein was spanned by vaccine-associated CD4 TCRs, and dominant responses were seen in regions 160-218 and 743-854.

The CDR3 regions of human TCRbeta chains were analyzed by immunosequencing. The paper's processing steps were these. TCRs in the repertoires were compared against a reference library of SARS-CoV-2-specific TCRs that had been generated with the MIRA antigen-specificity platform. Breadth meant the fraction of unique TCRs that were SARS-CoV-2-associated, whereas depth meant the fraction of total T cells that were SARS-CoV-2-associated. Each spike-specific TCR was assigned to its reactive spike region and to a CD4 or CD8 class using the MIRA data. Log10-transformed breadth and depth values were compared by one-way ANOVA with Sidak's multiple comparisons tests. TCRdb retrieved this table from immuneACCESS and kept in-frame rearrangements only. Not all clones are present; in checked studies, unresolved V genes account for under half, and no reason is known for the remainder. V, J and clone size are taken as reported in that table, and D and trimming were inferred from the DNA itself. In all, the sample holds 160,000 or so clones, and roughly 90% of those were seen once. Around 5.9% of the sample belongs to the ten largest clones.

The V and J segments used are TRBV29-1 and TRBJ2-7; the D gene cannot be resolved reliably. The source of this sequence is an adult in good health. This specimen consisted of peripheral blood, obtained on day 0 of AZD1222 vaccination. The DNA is TGCAGCGCAACCATTCAGACTCATACCTACGAGCAGTACTTC. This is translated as CSATIQTHTYEQYF.